The entry below gives a single TCR beta chain sequence along with its context. Its antigen remains unknown. This sample was included in a study of siplizumab effects on memory and regulatory T cells. Study-wide points: Suppressive activity of Tregs proliferating in siplizumab cultures remained unconfirmed. Under siplizumab, alloreactive sequences traced to unstimulated CD4+ memory cells were significantly reduced. Siplizumab conditions gave an average of approximately 70% Treg-derived mappable alloreactive CD4+ clones, versus about 30% for controls.

TCRdb's table, derived via immunoSEQ multiplex PCR, lists solely in-frame clones and lacks some. This sample yields over 85,000 clones, of which 92% are seen a single time; 1.3% belongs to the top ten. The CDR3 is 13 amino acids. Germline V gene lookup returns CDR1 LGHNA and CDR2 YNFKEQ. The V end was cut by 0 bases, the J end by 6 bases, with 9 bases between. Material for sequencing was CD4+ T cells sorted from blood. This clonotype was sampled from a human donor in good health. This chain uses TRBV4-2 with TRBJ2-7, with D tentatively TRBD1 or TRBD2 (6 bases each). CDR3 bases: TGTGCCAGCAGCCAAGAAGGGGGGAGCGAGCAGTACTTC. It codes for CASSQEGGSEQYF.